Following are 30 T cell receptor beta chains from one sample sequenced in a study of cytotoxic CD8 clonotypes in ibrutinib-treated CLL (dated by TCRdb to about 2021). Libraries were made using the immunoSEQ multiplex PCR assay. Entries here come from immuneACCESS through TCRdb and include only in-frame sequences with V and J called. Some clones fail to appear in such tables; in the studies checked, an unresolved V gene covers under half of the shortfall, and the cause of the remainder is unknown. The sample includes some 350,000 clones, with roughly 67% observed a single time. The ten largest clones capture around 6.5% of the sample. This sample comprised PBMCs, obtained after 36 months of ibrutinib treatment. The receptors originated from a human donor with chronic lymphocytic leukemia.

This chain uses TRBV4-1 with TRBJ1-6, with 8 bases fitting TRBD1. This CDR3 region has 18 residues. The junction had 7 bases not matched to a gene; V was cut back by 3 bases and J by 0 bases. CDR1 is MGHRA and CDR2 is YSYEKL in the germline V gene. The CDR3 here is CASSHFTGGSSYNSPLHF. The CDR3 coding sequence is TGCGCCAGCAGCCATTTTACAGGGGGGAGCTCCTATAATTCACCCCTCCACTTT.

V and J are TRBV18 and TRBJ2-7; 15 bases match TRBD2. The CDR3 runs to 19 residues. V was clipped by 3 bases and J by 3 bases; unmatched bases: 12. Germline CDR1 reads KGHSH; CDR2 reads LQKENI. The CDR3, as DNA: TGTGCCAGCTCACCCCCGGGACTAGCGGGAGGCTCGATGGGCTACGAGCAGTACTTC. Residues: CASSPPGLAGGSMGYEQYF.

The sample holds a few counts of this clone. This sequence joins TRBV13 and TRBJ2-7, with TRBD1 as a possible D gene (6 bases). This CDR3 region has 13 residues. CDR1 and CDR2 from the germline V gene are PRHDT and FYEKMQ (reference sequence). Trimming left V 5 bases short and J 2 bases short, with 10 bases between. In DNA, the CDR3 is TGTGCCAGCAGCCCGACAGGACCCTACGAGCAGTACTTC. It yields the protein CASSPTGPYEQYF.

The CDR3 region is CASSLGLAGKADTQYF. Here the CDR3 DNA reads TGTGCCAGCAGCTTGGGGCTAGCGGGTAAAGCAGATACGCAGTATTTT. This sequence joins TRBV5-5 and TRBJ2-3; 8 nucleotides line up with TRBD2. The trim removed 0 bases at V and 4 bases at J, leaving 7 bases unmatched. The CDR3 is 16 residues long. Germline CDR1 and CDR2: SGHKS and YYEKEE (reference sequence).

This chain joins TRBV18 and TRBJ2-5; tentatively, D is TRBD2 (6 bases). Trimming removed 3 bases at V and 4 bases at J, with 9 bases between. Germline CDR1 and CDR2: KGHSH and LQKENI. This CDR3 region has 13 residues. The CDR3 reads CASSPGLSETQYF. The CDR3 bases are TGTGCCAGCTCACCGGGACTCTCAGAGACCCAGTACTTC.

The chain has TRBV5-1 and TRBJ2-3; D not certain. The CDR3 runs to 15 residues. The germline V gene encodes CDR1 SGHRS and CDR2 YFSETQ. Deletions cut 2 bases from V and 8 bases from J, with 18 bases between. CDR3: CASSLVDGLSGTQYF. CDR3 bases: TGCGCCAGCAGCTTAGTAGACGGCCTTAGTGGTACGCAGTATTTT.

The chain recombines TRBV18 with TRBJ1-5; 8 positions agree with TRBD1. The V and J ends lost 3 bases and 4 bases, in that order; junction bases with no gene match: 11. The CDR3 length is 17 residues. Germline values: CDR1 KGHSH, CDR2 LQKENI. The CDR3 nucleotides read TGTGCCAGCTCACCCTCACCGCTACGACAGGGGAATCAGCCCCAGCATTTT. Translated: CASSPSPLRQGNQPQHF.

This clone was seen a handful of times. The chain combines TRBV10-3 with TRBJ2-2; 12 nucleotides align to TRBD2. Germline V lookup: CDR1 ENHRY, CDR2 SYGVKD. This CDR3 comprises 15 residues. V trimming: 6 bases; J trimming: 4 bases; junction bases outside the gene matches: 3. DNA of the CDR3: TGTGCCATCAGCCCGACTAGCGGGAGCACCGGGGAGCTGTTTTTT. Translating gives CAISPTSGSTGELFF.

A single count supports this clone. The V call is TRBV29-1, the J call TRBJ2-3, with 10 bases aligning to TRBD1. Germline loops: CDR1 SQVTM, CDR2 ANQGSEA. There are 14 residues in the CDR3. The trim removed 6 bases at V and 2 bases at J, leaving 5 bases unmatched. CDR3 DNA: TGCAGCGTGGCCGGGACAGGGGTCACAGATACGCAGTATTTT. Its protein product is CSVAGTGVTDTQYF.

The V gene is TRBV7-9, the J gene TRBJ2-7; TRBD2 matches 12 bases. Germline V gives CDR1 SEHNR, CDR2 FQNEAQ (reference sequence). With V trimmed by 5 bases and J by 4 bases, 3 bases remained unmatched. The CDR3 is 14 amino acids. CDR3 nucleotide sequence: TGTGCCAGCAGCCCTAGCGGGAGGGGTTACGAGCAGTACTTC. It yields the protein CASSPSGRGYEQYF.

This rearrangement joins TRBV6-6 to TRBJ2-7; 8 bases match TRBD2. V shed 6 bases and J 6 bases; nucleotides not matched to a gene: 10. Germline lookup yields CDR1 MNHNY and CDR2 SVGAGI (reference sequence). The CDR3 loop spans 14 amino acids. CDR3 DNA sequence: TGTGCCAGCAGCGGCGGGAGGACCTTTGGCGAGCAGTACTTC. Translation gives CASSGGRTFGEQYF.

The chain is built from TRBV14 and TRBJ2-7; TRBD1 aligns across 12 bases. After removal of 0 bases from V and 1 base from J, the junction contained 13 bases not matched to a gene. CDR3 length: 20 amino acids. The germline gives CDR1 SGHDN, CDR2 FVKESK. The CDR3 nucleotides are TGTGCCAGCAGCCAAGAGTGGGACAGGGGGCAGCGGGAGCCGTCCTACGAGCAGTACTTC. This sequence encodes CASSQEWDRGQREPSYEQYF.

The chain recombines TRBV27 with TRBJ2-3; TRBD2 is a possible D gene (6 bases). CDR3 length: 14 amino acids. Trimming took 6 bases from V and 2 from J, leaving 12 bases between them. CDR1 is MNHEY and CDR2 is SMNVEV in the germline V gene (reference sequence). The CDR3, as DNA: TGTGCCAGCAGGTCCGGACTATTCACAGATACGCAGTATTTT. Translating gives CASRSGLFTDTQYF.

The chain has TRBV6-5 and TRBJ2-7, with D tentatively TRBD1 (6 bases). CDR3 length: 14 amino acids. Trimming removed 4 bases at V and 2 bases at J, with 12 bases between. Germline V gene data show CDR1 as MNHEY and CDR2 as SVGAGI. The CDR3 nucleotides are TGTGCCAGCAGTTTCAGGGGTTTACCCTACGAGCAGTACTTC. This encodes CASSFRGLPYEQYF.

The chain recombines TRBV2 with TRBJ1-2; D is undetermined. Trimming stripped 4 bases from V and 1 base from J, with 16 bases between. The germline gives CDR1 SNHLY, CDR2 FYNNEI. This CDR3 spans 16 amino acids. CDR3 coding DNA: TGTGCCAGCAGTGCCCGGGCAATAGGGAATAACTATGGCTACACCTTC. Translation: CASSARAIGNNYGYTF. Full variable domain (rest looked up from reference TRBV2 and TRBJ1-2): EPEVTQTPSHQVTQMGQEVILRCVPISNHLYFYWYRQILGQKVEFLVSFYNNEISEKSEIFDDQFSVERPDGSNFTLKIRSTKLEDSAMYFCASSARAIGNNYGYTFGSGTRLTVV.

The rearrangement joins TRBV23-1 to TRBJ2-2, with 7 bases matching TRBD1. TRBV23-1 is an open reading frame, and its role is uncertain. This CDR3 is built from 18 residues. The J segment lost 1 base and the V segment lost 0 bases, leaving 8 bases of the junction unmatched. The CDR3 region has the DNA TGCGCCAGCAGTCAATCTTCACAGGGGATTTTGAACACCGGGGAGCTGTTTTTT. Protein sequence: CASSQSSQGILNTGELFF.

The chain recombines TRBV29-1 with TRBJ2-1; TRBD2 matches at 10 bases. After removal of 5 bases from V and 6 bases from J, the junction contained 7 bases not matched to a gene. This CDR3 is built from 14 residues. CDR1 and CDR2 from the germline V gene are SQVTM and ANQGSEA. CDR3 sequence: CSVRTSGIFNEQFF. Written as DNA, the CDR3 is TGCAGCGTTCGAACTAGCGGGATCTTCAATGAGCAGTTCTTC.

This chain uses TRBV7-6 with TRBJ1-3; D ambiguous. The CDR3 totals 12 residues. CDR1 and CDR2 from the germline V gene are SGHVS and FNYEAQ. V was cut by 2 bases and J by 4 bases, with 3 bases left in between. The CDR3 region has the DNA TGTGCCAGCAGCTTACAGGGAAACACCATATATTTT. Translating gives CASSLQGNTIYF.

The chain uses TRBV5-6 and TRBJ2-3, with D perhaps given as TRBD1 or TRBD2 (5 bases each). The CDR3 has 16 amino acids. Trimming took 4 bases from V and 2 from J, leaving 17 bases between them. The germline gives CDR1 SGHDT, CDR2 YYEEEE. For the CDR3, the DNA is TGTGCCAGCAGCGCTTTGGGGACCTCCGACACAGATACGCAGTATTTT. This codes for CASSALGTSDTDTQYF.

V and J are TRBV29-1 and TRBJ1-2; D remains unclear. Germline CDR1 is SQVTM and CDR2 is ANQGSEA. V gave up 6 bases and J gave up 3 bases, with 11 bases separating them. The CDR3 runs 12 residues. CDR3 protein: CSVVTLYYGYTF. CDR3 sequence (DNA): TGCAGCGTCGTGACCCTTTACTATGGCTACACCTTC.

The V gene is TRBV19, the J gene TRBJ2-3; TRBD1 agrees at 7 bases. After removal of 7 bases from V and 10 bases from J, the junction contained 38 bases not matched to a gene. CDR1 is LNHDA and CDR2 is SQIVND in the germline V gene (reference sequence). CDR3 length: 22 amino acids. DNA for the CDR3: TGTGCCAGTACCCTAAGGGGGCCAGGCAGATTCTCTGGTGCACACCCACGAGTGTCGCAGTATTTT. Its translation: CASTLRGPGRFSGAHPRVSQYF. Filled out from reference TRBV19 and TRBJ2-3, the complete variable domain reads DGGITQSPKYLFRKEGQNVTLSCEQNLNHDAMYWYRQDPGQGLRLIYYSQIVNDFQKGDIAEGYSVSREKKESFPLTVTSAQKNPTAFYLCASTLRGPGRFSGAHPRVSQYFGPGTRLTVL.

The V and J genes are TRBV5-1 and TRBJ1-2; tentative D call: TRBD1 (5 bases). The ends were cut back, 4 bases at V and 5 bases at J, with 18 bases in the middle. The CDR3 extends over 15 amino acids. Germline values: CDR1 SGHRS, CDR2 YFSETQ. CDR3 region: CASSPNLGTGYGYTF. Here the CDR3 DNA reads TGCGCCAGCAGCCCCAACCTCGGGACCGGGTATGGCTACACCTTC. The full variable domain, in which reference TRBV5-1 and TRBJ1-2 provide the parts outside the CDR3, is KAGVTQTPRYLIKTRGQQVTLSCSPISGHRSVSWYQQTPGQGLQFLFEYFSETQRNKGNFPGRFSGRQFSNSRSEMNVSTLELGDSALYLCASSPNLGTGYGYTFGSGTRLTVV.

A few counts support this clone. This chain links TRBV18 with TRBJ1-2; D perhaps matches TRBD1 (5 bases). The CDR3 consists of 15 residues. CDR1 and CDR2 from the germline V gene are KGHSH and LQKENI. V lost 4 bases, J lost 0 bases, and 12 bases lay in between. CDR3 nucleotides: TGTGCCAGCTCACGCCAGGGAGGCACTAACTATGGCTACACCTTC. Translation gives CASSRQGGTNYGYTF.

The CDR3 is CASSMERGYYEQYF. The CDR3 DNA reads TGTGCCAGTAGTATGGAAAGGGGTTACTACGAGCAGTACTTC. The chain is built from TRBV19 and TRBJ2-7, with TRBD1 as a possible D gene (5 bases). V was pared by 3 bases and J by 3 bases, with 12 bases between. Germline V lookup: CDR1 LNHDA, CDR2 SQIVND (reference sequence). This CDR3 spans 14 amino acids.

The chain carries TRBV13 and TRBJ1-1; 7 nucleotides match TRBD1. V was pared by 0 bases and J by 8 bases, with 0 bases of the junction left unmatched. Germline V gene data show CDR1 as PRHDT and CDR2 as FYEKMQ (reference sequence). The CDR3 spans 12 residues. DNA of the CDR3: TGTGCCAGCAGCTTAGGACAGGGGGAAGCTTTCTTT. Protein sequence: CASSLGQGEAFF.

The chain recombines TRBV6-1 with TRBJ2-7; 12 nucleotides line up with TRBD2. Germline V gene sequence: CDR1 MNHNS, CDR2 SASEGT. This CDR3 has 15 amino acids. With 4 bases clipped from V and 2 bases from J, the junction kept 3 bases outside the gene matches. The CDR3 reads CASSAASGGAYEQYF. In nucleotides, the CDR3 is TGTGCCAGCAGTGCCGCTAGCGGGGGGGCCTACGAGCAGTACTTC.

This chain connects TRBV11-3 to TRBJ2-1; D gene uncertain. The length of the CDR3 is 10 residues. Trimming cost V 8 bases and J 5 bases, with 4 bases left between them. Germline CDR1 reads SGHNT; CDR2 reads YENEEA. In DNA form, the CDR3 reads TGTGCCAGCGGAAACAATGAGCAGTTCTTC. This sequence encodes CASGNNEQFF.

The chain is built from TRBV28 and TRBJ2-5; D gene ambiguous. CDR3 length: 13 amino acids. The V gene's germline CDR1 is MDHEN and CDR2 SYDVKM. Trimming took 1 base from V and 5 from J, leaving 8 bases between them. CDR3 DNA sequence: TGTGCCAGCAGTTTATTCTTGGGGGAGACCCAGTACTTC. Translating it yields CASSLFLGETQYF.

This clone was seen only once. This chain uses TRBV18 with TRBJ2-5, with 8 bases aligning to TRBD1. Germline V gives CDR1 KGHSH, CDR2 LQKENI. The V and J ends lost 3 bases and 3 bases, in that order; junction bases with no gene match: 6. This CDR3 is 15 amino acids long. CDR3: CASSPRQGPEETQYF. In DNA, the CDR3 is TGTGCCAGCTCACCGAGACAGGGGCCGGAAGAGACCCAGTACTTC.

Only one count was recorded for this clone. This chain links TRBV25-1 with TRBJ2-2; TRBD1 might be the D (6 bases). Trimming took 5 bases from V and 0 from J, leaving 19 bases between them. Germline V gene data show CDR1 as MGHDK and CDR2 as SYGVNS. CDR3 length: 18 residues. The CDR3 nucleotides read TGTGCCAGCAGTAAGGGCAGGGGTCAAGTCGCGAACACCGGGGAGCTGTTTTTT. Its protein is CASSKGRGQVANTGELFF.